This T cell receptor (beta chain) emerged from a study of Ad26.COV2.S vaccination and SARS-CoV-2 variants. Study-wide findings and caveats: Vaccinated and placebo-treated recipients had similar non-spike TCR breadth. Marked by substantial breadth, spike-specific CD8+ and CD4+ T cell responses were reportedly seen after vaccination. In TCR breadth and depth analyses, total T cell responses may have been underestimated.

TCRdb's table, derived via immunoSEQ multiplex PCR, lists solely in-frame clones and lacks some. The table records 380,000 or so clones, 83% of them present only once. Germline-derived CDR1 and CDR2 are SGHNT and YYREEE (reference sequence). V was cut by 7 bases and J by 0 bases, with 17 bases left in between. This CDR3 contains 15 residues. This clone was observed a single time. Its antigen is not known. Treatment reported: roughly 18 received Ad26.COV2.S at low or high dose, single or two shots; 5 received placebo; per-sample allocation not given. Collection of the samples took place on day 63 after the first injection of vaccine or placebo. This vaccine is an Ad26 vector that expresses the Wuhan-strain SARS-CoV-2 spike.

J is TRBJ2-7 and V is TRBV5-4, with a tentative D call TRBD2 (7 bases). This sequence was found in a person between 18 and 59 years old who received the Ad26.COV2.S COVID-19 vaccine or a placebo. The material sequenced was peripheral blood, taken in a trial of Ad26.COV2.S vaccine versus placebo. DNA for the CDR3: TGTGCCAGCCGACATAGGGGGGGGCTCTCCTACGAGCAGTACTTC. Translated, it gives CASRHRGGLSYEQYF.